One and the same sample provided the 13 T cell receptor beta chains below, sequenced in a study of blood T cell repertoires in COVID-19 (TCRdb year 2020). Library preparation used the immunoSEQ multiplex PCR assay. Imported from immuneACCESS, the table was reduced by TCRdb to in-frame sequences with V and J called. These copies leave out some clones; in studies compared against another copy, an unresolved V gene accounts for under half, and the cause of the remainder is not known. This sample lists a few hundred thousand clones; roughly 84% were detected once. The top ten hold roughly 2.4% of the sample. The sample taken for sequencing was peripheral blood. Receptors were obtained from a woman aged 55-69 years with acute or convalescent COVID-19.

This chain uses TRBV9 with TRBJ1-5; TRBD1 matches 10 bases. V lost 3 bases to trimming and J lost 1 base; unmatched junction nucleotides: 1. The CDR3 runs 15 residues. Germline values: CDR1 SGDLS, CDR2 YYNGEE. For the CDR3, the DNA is TGTGCCAGCAGCGCGACAGGGGGCAGCAATCAGCCCCAGCATTTT. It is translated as CASSATGGSNQPQHF.

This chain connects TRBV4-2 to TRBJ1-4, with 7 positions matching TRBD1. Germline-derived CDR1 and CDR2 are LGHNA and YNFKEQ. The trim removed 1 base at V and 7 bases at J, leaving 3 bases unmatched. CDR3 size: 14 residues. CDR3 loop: CASSQVQGGEKLFF. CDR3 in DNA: TGTGCCAGCAGCCAAGTTCAGGGGGGTGAAAAACTGTTTTTT.

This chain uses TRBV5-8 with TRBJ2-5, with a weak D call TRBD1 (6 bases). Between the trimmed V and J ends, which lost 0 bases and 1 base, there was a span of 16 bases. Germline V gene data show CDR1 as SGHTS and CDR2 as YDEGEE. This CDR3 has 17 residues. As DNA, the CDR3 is TGTGCCAGCAGCTTGGGCTTATCGGCAGGGGCCCAAGAGACCCAGTACTTC. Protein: CASSLGLSAGAQETQYF.

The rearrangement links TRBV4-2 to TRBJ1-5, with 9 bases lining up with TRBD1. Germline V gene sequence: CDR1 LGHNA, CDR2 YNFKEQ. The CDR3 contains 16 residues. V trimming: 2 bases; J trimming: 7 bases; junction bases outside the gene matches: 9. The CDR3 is CASSQWAGQGAQPQHF. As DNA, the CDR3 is TGTGCCAGCAGCCAATGGGCGGGACAGGGAGCCCAGCCCCAGCATTTT.

The CDR3 DNA is TGTGCCAGCAGCCCACCGGGACTAGCGGGGGGGAATCACGAGCTGTTTTTT. It encodes CASSPPGLAGGNHELFF. This rearrangement joins TRBV7-3 to TRBJ2-2; 16 positions agree with TRBD2. Trimming removed 5 bases from V and 11 bases from J; junction bases left unmatched: 11. The germline V gene has CDR1 SGHTA and CDR2 FQGTGA. This CDR3 contains 17 residues.

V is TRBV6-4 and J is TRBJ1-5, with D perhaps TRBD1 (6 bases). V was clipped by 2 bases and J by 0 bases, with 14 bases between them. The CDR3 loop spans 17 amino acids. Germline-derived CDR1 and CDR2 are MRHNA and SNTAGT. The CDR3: CASSDNRQVTSNQPQHF. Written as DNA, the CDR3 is TGTGCCAGCAGTGACAATAGACAGGTGACTAGCAATCAGCCCCAGCATTTT.

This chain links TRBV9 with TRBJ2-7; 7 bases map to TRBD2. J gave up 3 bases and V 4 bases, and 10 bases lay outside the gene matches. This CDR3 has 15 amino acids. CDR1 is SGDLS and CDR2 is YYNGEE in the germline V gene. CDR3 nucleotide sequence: TGTGCCAGCAGCCCCCTGGCTAGCGGTTACTACGAGCAGTACTTC. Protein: CASSPLASGYYEQYF.

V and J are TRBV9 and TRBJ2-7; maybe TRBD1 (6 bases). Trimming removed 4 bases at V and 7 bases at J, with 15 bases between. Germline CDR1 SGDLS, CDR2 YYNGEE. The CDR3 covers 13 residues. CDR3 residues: CASSPQNRVEQYF. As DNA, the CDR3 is TGTGCCAGCAGCCCACAAAACAGGGTTGAGCAGTACTTC.

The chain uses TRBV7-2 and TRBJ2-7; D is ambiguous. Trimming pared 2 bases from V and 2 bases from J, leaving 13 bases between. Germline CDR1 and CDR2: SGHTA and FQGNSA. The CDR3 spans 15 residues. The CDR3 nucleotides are TGTGCCAGCAGCTTATCCCAGCGTTATACCTACGAGCAGTACTTC. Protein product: CASSLSQRYTYEQYF.

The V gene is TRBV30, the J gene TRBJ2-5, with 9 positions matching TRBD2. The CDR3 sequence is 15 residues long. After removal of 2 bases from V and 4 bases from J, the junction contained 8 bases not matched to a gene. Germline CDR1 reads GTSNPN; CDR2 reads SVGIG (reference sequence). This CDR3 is CAWSKAGGSTETQYF. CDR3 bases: TGTGCCTGGAGTAAGGCGGGGGGGTCAACAGAGACCCAGTACTTC.

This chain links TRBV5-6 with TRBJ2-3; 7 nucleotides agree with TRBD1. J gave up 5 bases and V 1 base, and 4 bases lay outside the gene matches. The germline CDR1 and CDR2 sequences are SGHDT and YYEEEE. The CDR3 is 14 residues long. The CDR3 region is CASSLPTGLDTQYF. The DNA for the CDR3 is TGTGCCAGCAGCTTGCCGACAGGGCTAGATACGCAGTATTTT.

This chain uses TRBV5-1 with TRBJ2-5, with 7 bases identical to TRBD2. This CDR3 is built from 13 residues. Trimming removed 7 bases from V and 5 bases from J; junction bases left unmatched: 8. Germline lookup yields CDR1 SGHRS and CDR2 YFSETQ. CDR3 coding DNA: TGCGCCAGCGAAAGGGGCGGGGGTGAGACCCAGTACTTC. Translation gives CASERGGGETQYF. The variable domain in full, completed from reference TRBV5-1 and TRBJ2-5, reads KAGVTQTPRYLIKTRGQQVTLSCSPISGHRSVSWYQQTPGQGLQFLFEYFSETQRNKGNFPGRFSGRQFSNSRSEMNVSTLELGDSALYLCASERGGGETQYFGPGTRLLVL.

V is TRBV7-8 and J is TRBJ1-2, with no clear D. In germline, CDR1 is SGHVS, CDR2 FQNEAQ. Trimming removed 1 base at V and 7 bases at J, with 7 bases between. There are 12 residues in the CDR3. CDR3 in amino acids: CASSLGAGGYTF. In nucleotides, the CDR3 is TGTGCCAGCAGCTTAGGGGCGGGTGGCTACACCTTC.